The sequence of this TCR beta chain was determined in a study of cytomegalovirus exposure and HLA in healthy donors. While the first cohort had around 700 subjects, the donors belonged to the separate validation cohort of roughly 130 subjects. General study points: Later, an analysis found that TCR clusters from the first cohort tended to co-occur in the roughly 110 validation repertoires.

This CDR3 spans 17 amino acids. This clone was observed a single time. Its target is unknown. TCRdb keeps only in-frame clones here, not all; method: immunoSEQ multiplex PCR. The top ten clones hold around 5.4% of a sample with under 250,000 clones, 83% of them seen once. The sample consisted of PBMCs. The V gene is TRBV12-2, the J gene TRBJ2-2; TRBD2, the table's D call, was not compared with the DNA. TRBV12-2 constitutes a pseudogene. This clonotype originated in a woman between 18 and 29 years old in good health and CMV-seronegative. For the CDR3, the DNA is TGTGCAAGTCGCCTTCCCACCGGGACTAGCGGCACCGGGGAGCTGTTTTTT. It specifies CASRLPTGTSGTGELFF.